Below, one T cell receptor (beta chain) is given with its context. The CDR3 has 13 residues. Germline CDR1 is MDHEN and CDR2 is SYDVKM. Trimming stripped 4 bases from V and 7 bases from J, with 11 bases between. The data are from a study of sequential checkpoint blockade in melanoma. Study summary: Patients were randomized 1:1 to nivolumab-then-ipilimumab or ipilimumab-then-nivolumab first-line. Maintenance nivolumab came after either treatment sequence.

Sequencing was performed with immunoSEQ multiplex PCR; in TCRdb, only in-frame clones are kept and a portion is missing. The sample has roughly 31,000 clones; approximately 86% are singletons. As to treatment: randomized to nivolumab then ipilimumab (arm A) or the reverse (arm B). DNA-damaging chemotherapy had not been given to any patient beforehand. PBMC sorting kept live CD3+CD8+ cells without CD19 or CD56. The V gene is TRBV28, the J gene TRBJ2-1; unclear D gene. The TCR originated in a human donor with melanoma. The sequenced sample was CD8+ T cells sorted from blood (inferred from file names), obtained from a patient given nivolumab and ipilimumab in sequence. CDR3 loop: CASSSPVQNEQFF. The CDR3 coding sequence is TGTGCCAGCAGTTCCCCCGTACAGAATGAGCAGTTCTTC.